This TCR beta chain was sequenced in a study of post-analysis software for immune sequencing data. Study findings and constraints: Versus controls, multiple sclerosis patients showed significantly lower diversity (normalized Chao1). About five TRBV segments, including TRBV5-6, TRBV5-1 and TRBV20-1, were more frequent in patients than controls.

Libraries were made from TCR beta cDNA, and they carried unique molecular identifiers. TCRdb analysed the PCR reads with MiXCR anew, one entry per CDR3 protein. Here the sample spans about 540,000 distinct CDR3 sequences, under 40% being singletons. This clonotype has only a few counts. Its target is unknown. Per germline, CDR1 MNHNY and CDR2 SVGAGI (reference sequence). This CDR3 is built from 17 residues. V dropped 0 bases and J dropped 7 bases, with 19 bases sitting between them. The sample was blood. This TCR was sampled from a girl aged 2-17 years with multiple sclerosis. The chain carries TRBV6-6 and TRBJ2-1; D uncertain. The CDR3 here is CASSYSGLASIGNEQFF. CDR3 sequence (DNA): TGTGCCAGCAGTTACTCGGGGTTGGCGTCGATTGGGAATGAGCAGTTCTTC.